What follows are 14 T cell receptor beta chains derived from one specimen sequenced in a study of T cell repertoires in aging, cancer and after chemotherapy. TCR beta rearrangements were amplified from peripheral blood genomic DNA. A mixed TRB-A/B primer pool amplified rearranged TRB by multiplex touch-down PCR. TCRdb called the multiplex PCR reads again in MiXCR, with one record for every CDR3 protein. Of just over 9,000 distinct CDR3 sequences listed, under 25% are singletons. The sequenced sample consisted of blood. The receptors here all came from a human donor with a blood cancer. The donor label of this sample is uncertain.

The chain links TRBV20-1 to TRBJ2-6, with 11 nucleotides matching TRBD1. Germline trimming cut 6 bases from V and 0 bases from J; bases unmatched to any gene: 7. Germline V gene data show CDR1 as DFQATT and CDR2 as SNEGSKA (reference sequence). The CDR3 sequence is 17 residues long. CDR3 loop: CSASPGQGGSGANVLTF. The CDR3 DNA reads TGCAGTGCCAGTCCGGGACAGGGGGGCTCTGGGGCCAACGTCCTGACTTTC.

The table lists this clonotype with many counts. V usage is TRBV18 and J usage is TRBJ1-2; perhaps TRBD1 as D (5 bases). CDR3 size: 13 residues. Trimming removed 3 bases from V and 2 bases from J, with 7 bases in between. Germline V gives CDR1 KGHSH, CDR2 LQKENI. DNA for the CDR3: TGTGCCAGCTCACCTCCAGGGAACTATGGCTACACCTTC. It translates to CASSPPGNYGYTF.

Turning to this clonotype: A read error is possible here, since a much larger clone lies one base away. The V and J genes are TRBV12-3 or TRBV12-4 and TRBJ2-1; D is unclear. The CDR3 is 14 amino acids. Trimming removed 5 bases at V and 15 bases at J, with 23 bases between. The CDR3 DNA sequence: TGTGCCAGCAGTCAAAGGGCCATGGTAACTCCTACGTTCTTC. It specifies CASSQRAMVTPTFF.

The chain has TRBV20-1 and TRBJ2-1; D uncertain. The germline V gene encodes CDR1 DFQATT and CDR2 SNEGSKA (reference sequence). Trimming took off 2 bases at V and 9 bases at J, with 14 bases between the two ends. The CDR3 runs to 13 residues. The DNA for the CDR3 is TGCAGTGCTAGACACGCAGTCTTGGGTGAGCAGTTCTTC. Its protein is CSARHAVLGEQFF.

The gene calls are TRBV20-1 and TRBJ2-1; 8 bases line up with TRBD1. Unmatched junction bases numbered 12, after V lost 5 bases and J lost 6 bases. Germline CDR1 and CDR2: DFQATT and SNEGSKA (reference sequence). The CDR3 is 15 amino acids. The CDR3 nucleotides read TGCAGTGCTTTGACAGGGGTCCGAGGGGGCAATGAGCAGTTCTTC. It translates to CSALTGVRGGNEQFF.

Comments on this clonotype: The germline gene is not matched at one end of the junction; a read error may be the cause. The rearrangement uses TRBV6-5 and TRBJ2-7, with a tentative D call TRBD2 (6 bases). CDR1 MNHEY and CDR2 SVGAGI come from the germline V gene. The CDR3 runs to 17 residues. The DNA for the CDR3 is TGTTCCAGCAGTTACAATGGTCCAGAAGGGGAGGTCGGCGAGCAGTACTTC. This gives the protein CSSSYNGPEGEVGEQYF.

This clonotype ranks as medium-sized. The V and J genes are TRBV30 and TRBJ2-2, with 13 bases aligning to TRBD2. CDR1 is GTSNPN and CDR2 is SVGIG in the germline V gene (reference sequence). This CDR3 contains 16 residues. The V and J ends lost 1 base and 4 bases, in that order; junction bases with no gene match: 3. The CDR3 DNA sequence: TGTGCCTGGAGTGCCGGACTAGCGGGAGTCACCGGGGAGCTGTTTTTT. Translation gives CAWSAGLAGVTGELFF. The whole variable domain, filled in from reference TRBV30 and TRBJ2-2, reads SQTIHQWPATLVQPVGSPLSLECTVEGTSNPNLYWYRQAAGRGLQLLFYSVGIGQISSEVPQNLSASRPQDRQFILSSKKLLLSDSGFYLCAWSAGLAGVTGELFFGEGSRLTVL.

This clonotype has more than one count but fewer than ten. In DNA, the CDR3 is TGTGCCAGCAGCGGCCTCGTAGCCCGGGCGGAGCAGTTCTTC. It yields the protein CASSGLVARAEQFF. The genes are TRBV4-2 and TRBJ2-1; D unclear. CDR1 is LGHNA and CDR2 is YNFKEQ in the germline V gene. Trimming left V 5 bases short and J 10 bases short, with 18 bases between. The CDR3 is 14 residues long.

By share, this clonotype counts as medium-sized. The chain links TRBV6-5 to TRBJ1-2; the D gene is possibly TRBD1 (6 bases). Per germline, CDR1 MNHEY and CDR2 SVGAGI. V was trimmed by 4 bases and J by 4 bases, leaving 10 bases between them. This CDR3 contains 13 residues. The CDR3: CASSLDRLYGYTF. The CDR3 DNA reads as TGTGCCAGCAGTTTGGACAGACTCTATGGCTACACCTTC.

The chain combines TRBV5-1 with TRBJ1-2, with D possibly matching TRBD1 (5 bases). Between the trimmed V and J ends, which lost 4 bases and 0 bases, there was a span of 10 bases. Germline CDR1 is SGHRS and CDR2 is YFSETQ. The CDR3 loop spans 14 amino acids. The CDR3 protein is CASSQGQTNYGYTF. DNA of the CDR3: TGCGCCAGCAGCCAAGGACAAACTAACTATGGCTACACCTTC.

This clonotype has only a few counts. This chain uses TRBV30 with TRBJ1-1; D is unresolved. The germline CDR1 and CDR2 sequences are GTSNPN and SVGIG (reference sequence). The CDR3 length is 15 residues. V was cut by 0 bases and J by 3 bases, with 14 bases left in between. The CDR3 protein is CAWSVRFGGDTEAFF. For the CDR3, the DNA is TGTGCCTGGAGTGTACGCTTCGGTGGTGACACTGAAGCTTTCTTT.

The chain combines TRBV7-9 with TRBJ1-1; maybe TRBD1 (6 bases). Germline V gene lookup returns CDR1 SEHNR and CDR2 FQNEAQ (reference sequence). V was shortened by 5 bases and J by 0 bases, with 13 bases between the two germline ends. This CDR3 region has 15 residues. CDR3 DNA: TGTGCCAGCAGCCCGCCCCGGACAGTGAACACTGAAGCTTTCTTT. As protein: CASSPPRTVNTEAFF.

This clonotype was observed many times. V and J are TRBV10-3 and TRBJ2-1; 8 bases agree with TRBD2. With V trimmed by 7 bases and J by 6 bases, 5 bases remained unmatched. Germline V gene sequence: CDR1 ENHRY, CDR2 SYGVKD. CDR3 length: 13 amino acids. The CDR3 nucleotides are TGTGCCATCACCCAGCGGGAGAGCAATGAGCAGTTCTTC. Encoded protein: CAITQRESNEQFF.

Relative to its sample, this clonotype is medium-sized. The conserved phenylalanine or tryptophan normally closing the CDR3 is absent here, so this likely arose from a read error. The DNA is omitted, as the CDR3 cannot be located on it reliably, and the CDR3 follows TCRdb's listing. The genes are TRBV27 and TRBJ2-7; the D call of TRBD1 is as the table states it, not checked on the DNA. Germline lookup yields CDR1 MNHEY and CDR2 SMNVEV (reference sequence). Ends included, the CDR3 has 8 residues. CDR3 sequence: CARPPRGY.